Listed below are T cell receptor beta chains from one sample, sequenced in a study of Tregs in tolerant kidney transplant recipients. Profiling relied on immunoSEQ multiplex PCR, and the TCRdb table lists in-frame clones only, not all of them. The profile covers several thousand clones, with approximately 45% appearing a single time and 5% to 6.5% taken by the ten largest. Antigen specificity for these receptors is unknown. The sample comprised CD4+ T cells from blood cultured with allogeneic cells. The receptors were sampled from a human donor in good health. Each CDR3 is given with its conserved first and last residue. D genes are given only for firm matches. Size is stated for part of the rows, as once, few or many counts, or as a class when the clone is expanded.

D gene: -
clone size: -
J gene: TRBJ2-3
V gene: TRBV6-1
CDR3 protein: CASRRTVASTDTQYF
CDR3 DNA: TGTGCCAGCAGACGGACAGTGGCTAGCACAGATACGCAGTATTTT

D gene: TRBD2
clone size: -
J gene: TRBJ2-3
V gene: TRBV6-5
CDR3 protein: CASSLAGGPTDTQYF
CDR3 DNA: TGTGCCAGCAGTTTAGCGGGAGGGCCAACAGATACGCAGTATTTT

D gene: -
clone size: -
J gene: TRBJ1-4
V gene: TRBV7-8
CDR3 protein: CASSLMGRSEKLFF
CDR3 DNA: TGTGCCAGCAGCTTAATGGGGCGAAGTGAAAAACTGTTTTTT

D gene: -
clone size: -
J gene: TRBJ2-3
V gene: TRBV14
CDR3 protein: CASSAGTDTQYF
CDR3 DNA: TGTGCCAGCAGCGCAGGCACAGATACGCAGTATTTT

D gene: TRBD1
clone size: -
J gene: TRBJ2-5
V gene: TRBV6-1
CDR3 protein: CASSTGVTQYF
CDR3 DNA: TGTGCCAGCAGCACAGGGGTGACCCAGTACTTC

D gene: -
clone size: few
J gene: TRBJ2-7
V gene: TRBV4-3
CDR3 protein: CASSQEILFSYEQYF
CDR3 DNA: TGCGCCAGCAGCCAAGAAATTCTGTTCTCCTACGAGCAGTACTTC

D gene: TRBD2
clone size: -
J gene: TRBJ2-2
V gene: TRBV4-1
CDR3 protein: CASSQTSGGDGELFF
CDR3 DNA: TGCGCCAGCAGCCAAACAAGCGGGGGTGACGGGGAGCTGTTTTTT

D gene: -
clone size: medium-sized
J gene: TRBJ1-2
V gene: TRBV7-2
CDR3 protein: CASSQDRNPFAF
CDR3 DNA: TGTGCCAGCAGCCAAGACAGGAACCCCTTCGCCTTC

D gene: -
clone size: -
J gene: TRBJ1-1
V gene: TRBV4-3
CDR3 protein: CASSQVGRNTEAFF
CDR3 DNA: TGCGCCAGCAGCCAAGTCGGTCGGAACACTGAAGCTTTCTTT

D gene: -
clone size: -
J gene: TRBJ2-6
V gene: TRBV18
CDR3 protein: CASSLSSGANVLTF
CDR3 DNA: TGTGCCAGCTCCCTGAGCTCTGGGGCCAACGTCCTGACTTTC

D gene: -
clone size: -
J gene: TRBJ1-1
V gene: TRBV29-1
CDR3 protein: CSVKVDGGKNTEAFF
CDR3 DNA: TGCAGCGTTAAGGTCGATGGGGGAAAGAACACTGAAGCTTTCTTT

D gene: TRBD2
clone size: -
J gene: TRBJ2-5
V gene: TRBV19
CDR3 protein: CASSPRGAQETQYF
CDR3 DNA: TGTGCCAGTAGCCCGCGGGGGGCCCAAGAGACCCAGTACTTC

D gene: -
clone size: medium-sized
J gene: TRBJ1-6
V gene: TRBV5-6
CDR3 protein: CASSLVGRNSPLHF
CDR3 DNA: TGTGCCAGCAGCTTGGTCGGGAGGAATTCACCCCTCCACTTT

D gene: -
clone size: -
J gene: TRBJ1-1
V gene: TRBV5-6
CDR3 protein: CASSLEIGNTEAFF
CDR3 DNA: TGTGCCAGCAGCTTGGAAATAGGGAACACTGAAGCTTTCTTT

D gene: -
clone size: -
J gene: TRBJ1-3
V gene: TRBV9
CDR3 protein: CASSVGGSTVSGNTIYF
CDR3 DNA: TGTGCCAGCAGCGTAGGCGGCAGTACGGTATCTGGAAACACCATATATTTT

D gene: TRBD1
clone size: medium-sized
J gene: TRBJ2-2
V gene: TRBV9
CDR3 protein: CASSPRTGFHGELFF
CDR3 DNA: TGTGCCAGCAGCCCTAGGACAGGGTTTCACGGGGAGCTGTTTTTT

D gene: -
clone size: few
J gene: TRBJ2-7
V gene: TRBV18
CDR3 protein: CASSPLGPGYGENEQYF
CDR3 DNA: TGTGCCAGCTCACCACTTGGTCCTGGGTACGGAGAGAACGAGCAGTACTTC

D gene: -
clone size: -
J gene: TRBJ1-5
V gene: TRBV6-6
CDR3 protein: CASRPNRDSYQPQHF
CDR3 DNA: TGTGCCAGCAGGCCGAACAGGGATTCTTATCAGCCCCAGCATTTT

D gene: TRBD2
clone size: few
J gene: TRBJ2-3
V gene: TRBV5-1
CDR3 protein: CASSSPLAGVPYF
CDR3 DNA: TGCGCCAGCAGCTCACCTCTAGCGGGAGTACCGTATTTT

D gene: TRBD1
clone size: few
J gene: TRBJ1-4
V gene: TRBV7-2
CDR3 protein: CASSLGPRQGPGKLFF
CDR3 DNA: TGTGCCAGCAGCTTAGGCCCAAGACAGGGGCCAGGAAAACTGTTTTTT

D gene: -
clone size: medium-sized
J gene: TRBJ2-7
V gene: TRBV7-9
CDR3 protein: CASSPGRGKSYEQYF
CDR3 DNA: TGTGCCAGCAGCCCCGGGCGCGGGAAATCCTACGAGCAGTACTTC

D gene: -
clone size: few
J gene: TRBJ2-3
V gene: TRBV5-5
CDR3 protein: CASSSDGHTQYF
CDR3 DNA: TGTGCCAGCAGCTCAGACGGGCATACGCAGTATTTT

D gene: -
clone size: -
J gene: TRBJ2-1
V gene: TRBV7-3
CDR3 protein: CASSLAYSSYNEQFF
CDR3 DNA: TGTGCCAGCAGCTTAGCGTATAGCTCCTACAATGAGCAGTTCTTC

D gene: -
clone size: -
J gene: TRBJ2-5
V gene: TRBV10-3
CDR3 protein: CAISAEGHLQETQYF
CDR3 DNA: TGTGCCATCAGTGCGGAAGGACACCTCCAAGAGACCCAGTACTTC

D gene: -
clone size: -
J gene: TRBJ2-3
V gene: TRBV29-1
CDR3 protein: CSVKVDTQYF
CDR3 DNA: TGCAGCGTTAAGGTGGATACGCAGTATTTT

D gene: TRBD2
clone size: once
J gene: TRBJ2-2
V gene: TRBV4-2
CDR3 protein: CASSPGSGVDGELFF
CDR3 DNA: TGTGCCAGCAGCCCGGGTAGCGGGGTGGACGGGGAGCTGTTTTTT

D gene: -
clone size: few
J gene: TRBJ2-2
V gene: TRBV6-9
CDR3 protein: CASSYSPSTGELFF
CDR3 DNA: TGTGCCAGCAGTTACTCGCCAAGCACCGGGGAGCTGTTTTTT

D gene: TRBD1
clone size: -
J gene: TRBJ1-1
V gene: TRBV18
CDR3 protein: CASSHGQGEAFF
CDR3 DNA: TGTGCCAGCTCACACGGACAGGGAGAGGCTTTCTTT

D gene: -
clone size: -
J gene: TRBJ1-2
V gene: TRBV5-6
CDR3 protein: CASSLDFGGSGYTF
CDR3 DNA: TGTGCCAGCAGCTTGGATTTCGGGGGCAGCGGCTACACCTTC

D gene: -
clone size: few
J gene: TRBJ1-5
V gene: TRBV4-3
CDR3 protein: CASSQDPGRDQPQHF
CDR3 DNA: TGCGCCAGCAGCCAAGATCCAGGGCGCGATCAGCCCCAGCATTTT

D gene: -
clone size: -
J gene: TRBJ1-6
V gene: TRBV27
CDR3 protein: CASRRVWEESPLHF
CDR3 DNA: TGTGCCAGCCGTAGGGTCTGGGAGGAATCACCCCTCCACTTT

D gene: -
clone size: -
J gene: TRBJ1-5
V gene: TRBV12-5
CDR3 protein: CASGLFAGPNQPQHF
CDR3 DNA: TGTGCTAGTGGACTCTTCGCCGGGCCCAATCAGCCCCAGCATTTT

D gene: TRBD2
clone size: few
J gene: TRBJ2-1
V gene: TRBV29-1
CDR3 protein: CSVDLRTRGGEQFF
CDR3 DNA: TGCAGCGTTGATCTACGGACTAGGGGCGGTGAGCAGTTCTTC

D gene: -
clone size: -
J gene: TRBJ2-7
V gene: TRBV7-9
CDR3 protein: CASSLESMREQYF
CDR3 DNA: TGTGCCAGCAGCTTAGAGTCCATGAGGGAGCAGTACTTC

D gene: -
clone size: -
J gene: TRBJ2-6
V gene: TRBV5-6
CDR3 protein: CASSFPQGSGANVLTF
CDR3 DNA: TGTGCCAGCAGCTTCCCGCAGGGCTCTGGGGCCAACGTCCTGACTTTC

D gene: TRBD2
clone size: few
J gene: TRBJ2-3
V gene: TRBV5-6
CDR3 protein: CASSFSTSADTQYF
CDR3 DNA: TGTGCCAGCAGCTTCTCGACTAGCGCAGATACGCAGTATTTT

D gene: -
clone size: -
J gene: TRBJ2-1
V gene: TRBV7-7
CDR3 protein: CASSLAGTHPPPSNEQFF
CDR3 DNA: TGTGCTAGCAGCTTAGCCGGGACTCATCCCCCTCCGAGCAATGAGCAGTTCTTC

D gene: -
clone size: -
J gene: TRBJ2-5
V gene: TRBV7-2
CDR3 protein: CASSLGGQGLAGETQYF
CDR3 DNA: TGTGCCAGCAGCTTAGGAGGGCAGGGGCTGGCAGGGGAGACCCAGTACTTC

D gene: -
clone size: medium-sized
J gene: TRBJ2-3
V gene: TRBV19
CDR3 protein: CASGRAPGDTQYF
CDR3 DNA: TGTGCCAGTGGGCGGGCGCCGGGCGATACGCAGTATTTT

D gene: -
clone size: few
J gene: TRBJ2-7
V gene: TRBV7-8
CDR3 protein: CASSLTTGEGVYEQYF
CDR3 DNA: TGTGCCAGCAGCCTCACGACAGGGGAGGGAGTTTACGAGCAGTACTTC

D gene: -
clone size: -
J gene: TRBJ2-7
V gene: TRBV19
CDR3 protein: CASSIGPGHYEQYF
CDR3 DNA: TGTGCCAGTAGTATAGGACCGGGACACTACGAGCAGTACTTC

D gene: TRBD2
clone size: -
J gene: TRBJ2-7
V gene: TRBV5-4
CDR3 protein: CASSLSGRGSYEQYF
CDR3 DNA: TGTGCCAGCAGCCTCAGCGGGAGGGGGTCCTACGAGCAGTACTTC

D gene: TRBD2
clone size: few
J gene: TRBJ2-3
V gene: TRBV5-8
CDR3 protein: CASSLLGAGGPDTQYF
CDR3 DNA: TGTGCCAGCAGCCTCCTTGGGGCGGGAGGTCCAGATACGCAGTATTTT

D gene: -
clone size: -
J gene: TRBJ1-4
V gene: TRBV7-9
CDR3 protein: CASSLPGEKLFF
CDR3 DNA: TGTGCCAGCAGTCTTCCGGGCGAAAAACTGTTTTTT

D gene: -
clone size: -
J gene: TRBJ2-7
V gene: TRBV2
CDR3 protein: CASTKIRGEQYF
CDR3 DNA: TGTGCCAGCACCAAAATCAGGGGCGAGCAGTACTTC

D gene: TRBD1
clone size: -
J gene: TRBJ1-4
V gene: TRBV15
CDR3 protein: CATSRQNRGRERIWRLFREKLFF
CDR3 DNA: TGTGCCACCAGTCGACAAAACAGGGGGCGAGAGCGGATCTGGAGGCTCTTTCGGGAAAAACTGTTTTTT

D gene: TRBD1
clone size: few
J gene: TRBJ1-5
V gene: TRBV6-5
CDR3 protein: CASSSSGGRGQPQHF
CDR3 DNA: TGTGCCAGCAGTTCGTCAGGGGGCCGGGGTCAGCCCCAGCATTTT

D gene: -
clone size: -
J gene: TRBJ2-5
V gene: TRBV11-3
CDR3 protein: CASSFLRQRFETQYF
CDR3 DNA: TGTGCCAGCAGCTTTTTGAGACAGAGGTTTGAGACCCAGTACTTC

D gene: -
clone size: -
J gene: TRBJ2-1
V gene: TRBV20-1
CDR3 protein: CSARRNNEQFF
CDR3 DNA: TGCAGTGCTAGACGTAACAATGAGCAGTTCTTC

D gene: -
clone size: -
J gene: TRBJ1-2
V gene: TRBV10-3
CDR3 protein: CAISPQGNGYTF
CDR3 DNA: TGTGCCATCAGTCCACAGGGTAATGGCTACACCTTC

D gene: TRBD2
clone size: medium-sized
J gene: TRBJ2-1
V gene: TRBV6-6
CDR3 protein: CASLPSGRINEQFF
CDR3 DNA: TGTGCCAGCTTACCTAGCGGGAGAATTAATGAGCAGTTCTTC

D gene: TRBD2
clone size: medium-sized
J gene: TRBJ2-3
V gene: TRBV4-1
CDR3 protein: CASSPRNGGSTISTDTQYF
CDR3 DNA: TGCGCCAGCAGCCCTAGAAACGGGGGGTCGACGATAAGCACAGATACGCAGTATTTT

D gene: TRBD1
clone size: -
J gene: TRBJ1-2
V gene: TRBV27
CDR3 protein: CASKSGTGMTGRYGYTF
CDR3 DNA: TGTGCCAGCAAGTCCGGGACAGGGATGACGGGGAGGTATGGCTACACCTTC

D gene: -
clone size: -
J gene: TRBJ1-5
V gene: TRBV2
CDR3 protein: CASGGSENSNQPQHF
CDR3 DNA: TGTGCCAGCGGGGGGTCCGAGAATAGCAATCAGCCCCAGCATTTT

D gene: -
clone size: few
J gene: TRBJ2-7
V gene: TRBV6-5
CDR3 protein: CASSRDRSSYEQYF
CDR3 DNA: TGTGCCAGCAGTCGAGACAGGAGCTCCTACGAGCAGTACTTC

D gene: -
clone size: few
J gene: TRBJ2-5
V gene: TRBV5-5
CDR3 protein: CASRSGNSRETQYF
CDR3 DNA: TGTGCCAGCAGAAGTGGAAACTCTCGAGAGACCCAGTACTTC